Below are 30 T cell receptor beta chains sequenced from a single sample in a study of shared clonotypes between healthy human individuals (dated by TCRdb to 2018 to 2021). The library was produced with the immunoSEQ multiplex PCR assay. Imported from immuneACCESS, the table was reduced by TCRdb to in-frame sequences with V and J called. These copies leave out some clones; in studies compared against another copy, an unresolved V gene accounts for under half, and the cause of the remainder is not known. The sample profile shows about 1.5 million clones; roughly 96% of them were found once. The ten most abundant clones make up 1.2% of the sample. Sequenced material: naive CD4+ T cells sorted from blood. The cell subset or site label for this specimen denotes: CD45RA+ positively selected. These receptors were taken from a man aged 30 to 45 in good health.

The rearrangement uses TRBV12-5 and TRBJ2-2; 8 bases match TRBD1. From germline, CDR1 is LGHNT and CDR2 FRNRAP. Trimming at V came to 1 base and at J to 4 bases, leaving 2 bases not matched to a gene. The CDR3 is 15 amino acids. In nucleotides, the CDR3 is TGTGCTAGTGGTTTGGGACAGGGGAGCACCGGGGAGCTGTTTTTT. Protein: CASGLGQGSTGELFF.

The chain is built from TRBV7-9 and TRBJ2-1, with D possibly matching TRBD1 (5 bases). This CDR3 comprises 15 residues. Trimming left V 1 base short and J 9 bases short, with 16 bases between. Per the germline V gene, CDR1 is SEHNR and CDR2 is FQNEAQ (reference sequence). In DNA, the CDR3 is TGTGCCAGCAGCTTAGGACAGTCGCTAGGCGGTGAGCAGTTCTTC. It encodes CASSLGQSLGGEQFF.

The sample holds one count of this clone. Other DNA sequences of this sample code for an identical CDR3. The chain recombines TRBV10-3 with TRBJ2-5; D is unresolved. Trimming left V 2 bases short and J 3 bases short, with 4 bases between. Germline CDR1 ENHRY, CDR2 SYGVKD. The CDR3 has 12 amino acids. CDR3 DNA: TGTGCCATCAGTGAGGGGGAAGAGACCCAGTACTTC. It codes for CAISEGEETQYF.

V is TRBV5-4 and J is TRBJ2-7, with TRBD2 matching 9 bases. Germline loops: CDR1 SGHNT, CDR2 YYREEE (reference sequence). The CDR3 is 15 residues long. Trimming took 0 bases from V and 7 from J; bases not matched to a gene: 8. The chain's CDR3 is CASSLAGTSRWEQYF. DNA of the CDR3: TGTGCCAGCAGCTTGGCCGGGACTAGCCGGTGGGAGCAGTACTTC. Full variable domain (missing parts from reference TRBV5-4 and TRBJ2-7): ETGVTQSPTHLIKTRGQQVTLRCSSQSGHNTVSWYQQALGQGPQFIFQYYREEENGRGNFPPRFSGLQFPNYSSELNVNALELDDSALYLCASSLAGTSRWEQYFGPGTRLTVT.

This chain uses TRBV13 with TRBJ2-7, with D uncertain. Germline loops: CDR1 PRHDT, CDR2 FYEKMQ (reference sequence). The CDR3 runs to 15 residues. V gave up 2 bases and J gave up 3 bases, with 14 bases separating them. DNA of the CDR3: TGTGCCAGCAGCTTATCCCGGGCAAGAGTCTACGAGCAGTACTTC. Amino acids: CASSLSRARVYEQYF.

This chain uses TRBV6-5 with TRBJ2-3; D is ambiguous. Germline V CDR1 and CDR2: MNHEY, SVGAGI. CDR3 length: 15 residues. Trimming left V 6 bases short and J 0 bases short, with 13 bases between. The CDR3 DNA reads as TGTGCCAGCAGACGCGACCCCGCTAGCACAGATACGCAGTATTTT. This gives the protein CASRRDPASTDTQYF.

The DNA for the CDR3 is TGCGCCAGCAGCGGACAGGCCAGAGACACCATATATTTT. As protein: CASSGQARDTIYF. The chain combines TRBV10-1 with TRBJ1-3, with 7 bases lining up with TRBD1. The CDR3 runs 13 residues. Germline CDR1 and CDR2: WNHNN and SYGVQD (reference sequence). V lost 6 bases and J lost 8; bases outside the gene matches: 7.

The genes are TRBV7-2 and TRBJ2-1; D possibly corresponds to TRBD1 (6 bases). In germline, CDR1 is SGHTA, CDR2 FQGNSA. This CDR3 region has 14 residues. Trimming removed 1 base at V and 7 bases at J, with 11 bases between. For the CDR3, the DNA is TGTGCCAGCAGCTTAGTCCAGGGGACGAATGAGCAGTTCTTC. As protein: CASSLVQGTNEQFF.

CDR3 amino acids: CASSLVGPNEKLFF. DNA for the CDR3: TGTGCCAGCAGCTTGGTTGGGCCTAATGAAAAACTGTTTTTT. This sequence joins TRBV5-4 and TRBJ1-4; D unresolved. The CDR3 loop spans 14 amino acids. Germline values: CDR1 SGHNT, CDR2 YYREEE (reference sequence). The ends were cut back, 0 bases at V and 3 bases at J, with 6 bases in the middle.

The rearrangement joins TRBV6-4 to TRBJ2-1; the D is unclear. The CDR3 consists of 14 residues. V was shortened by 5 bases and J by 5 bases, with 13 bases between the two germline ends. CDR1 and CDR2 from the germline V gene are MRHNA and SNTAGT. The CDR3 region is CASSPTPGHNEQFF. The CDR3, as DNA: TGTGCCAGCAGTCCGACGCCCGGACACAATGAGCAGTTCTTC.

This chain links TRBV6-5 with TRBJ1-4, with TRBD1 as a possible D gene (5 bases). This CDR3 is built from 15 residues. Germline lookup yields CDR1 MNHEY and CDR2 SVGAGI. V lost 6 bases and J lost 6, with 17 bases in between. The chain's CDR3 is CASRTSGGAYEKLFF. Written as DNA, the CDR3 is TGTGCCAGCAGGACCTCCGGGGGTGCTTATGAAAAACTGTTTTTT.

This rearrangement joins TRBV7-2 to TRBJ1-3; D not resolved. The CDR3 runs to 16 residues. The V and J ends lost 5 bases and 3 bases respectively, with 17 bases between them. CDR1 SGHTA and CDR2 FQGNSA come from the germline V gene. This CDR3 is CASSPPGRINGNTIYF. The DNA of the CDR3 is TGTGCCAGCAGCCCCCCGGGGAGGATTAATGGAAACACCATATATTTT.

The V call is TRBV7-6, the J call TRBJ2-1, with D perhaps given as TRBD1 or TRBD2 (6 bases each). CDR1 SGHVS and CDR2 FNYEAQ come from the germline V gene. Trimming took off 5 bases at V and 15 bases at J, with 20 bases between the two ends. The CDR3 consists of 13 residues. The CDR3 loop reads CASSQRGPGAGFF. CDR3 bases: TGTGCCAGCAGCCAAAGGGGCCCGGGGGCCGGGTTCTTC.

The chain uses TRBV4-1 and TRBJ1-5; D is perhaps TRBD1 (5 bases). The germline gives CDR1 MGHRA, CDR2 YSYEKL. Trimming removed 4 bases from V and 4 bases from J, with 17 bases in between. The CDR3 is 16 residues long. This chain's CDR3 is CASSRDGGRGNQPQHF. In DNA form, the CDR3 reads TGCGCCAGCAGCCGAGATGGGGGAAGAGGGAATCAGCCCCAGCATTTT.

V is TRBV28 and J is TRBJ2-1; D is undetermined. CDR1 MDHEN and CDR2 SYDVKM come from the germline V gene. V was clipped by 5 bases and J by 2 bases, with 7 bases between them. This CDR3 region has 13 residues. The CDR3 coding sequence is TGTGCCAGCAGTGTAGCCCCCTACAATGAGCAGTTCTTC. It yields the protein CASSVAPYNEQFF.

The rearrangement links TRBV18 to TRBJ2-2, with D possibly TRBD1 on 6 matching bases. The germline V and J ends were trimmed by 0 bases and 5 bases, with 16 bases remaining between them. The germline V gene encodes CDR1 KGHSH and CDR2 LQKENI. The CDR3 covers 17 residues. The DNA for the CDR3 is TGTGCCAGCTCACCACCTTTTACAGGGTGGGGGACCGGGGAGCTGTTTTTT. As protein: CASSPPFTGWGTGELFF.

This chain uses TRBV5-6 with TRBJ2-1; 8 nucleotides align to TRBD2. The length of the CDR3 is 15 residues. V lost 4 bases, J lost 4 bases, and 7 bases stayed unmatched. In germline, CDR1 is SGHDT, CDR2 YYEEEE. The CDR3 DNA reads TGTGCCAGCAGCCCCCGACTAGCGCAATACAATGAGCAGTTCTTC. Translated, it gives CASSPRLAQYNEQFF. Using reference TRBV5-6 and TRBJ2-1 for the parts outside the CDR3, the full variable domain is DAGVTQSPTHLIKTRGQQVTLRCSPKSGHDTVSWYQQALGQGPQFIFQYYEEEERQRGNFPDRFSGHQFPNYSSELNVNALLLGDSALYLCASSPRLAQYNEQFFGPGTRLTVL.

The J gene is TRBJ2-3, the V gene TRBV5-1; 8 bases line up with TRBD1. V lost 5 bases, J lost 4 bases, and 12 bases stayed unmatched. The CDR3 consists of 16 residues. CDR1 and CDR2 from the germline V gene are SGHRS and YFSETQ. The CDR3 is CASSTGRGQGPDTQYF. As DNA, the CDR3 is TGCGCCAGCAGTACGGGGCGAGGACAGGGCCCAGATACGCAGTATTTT.

The CDR3 coding sequence is TGTGCCAGCACCTCGAACACTGAAGCTTTCTTT. Amino acid sequence: CASTSNTEAFF. This chain links TRBV6-1 with TRBJ1-1; D is unresolved. The V end lost 7 bases, the J end lost 1 base, and 4 bases lay between the germline ends. In germline, CDR1 is MNHNS, CDR2 SASEGT. The CDR3 loop spans 11 amino acids.

The chain is built from TRBV19 and TRBJ1-1; D is perhaps TRBD1 (5 bases). The CDR3 consists of 14 residues. Germline V gene data show CDR1 as LNHDA and CDR2 as SQIVND (reference sequence). Trimming removed 4 bases from V and 2 bases from J, with 11 bases in between. The CDR3 DNA reads as TGTGCCAGTAGTACCCCAGGGCAAAACACTGAAGCTTTCTTT. Its protein product is CASSTPGQNTEAFF.

The rearrangement uses TRBV9 and TRBJ2-1; 10 bases are shared with TRBD2. The length of the CDR3 is 18 residues. Looked up from germline, CDR1 is SGDLS and CDR2 is YYNGEE. J gave up 4 bases and V 0 bases, and 10 bases lay outside the gene matches. CDR3 in amino acids: CASSVAVTSGNRYNEQFF. The DNA of the CDR3 is TGTGCCAGCAGCGTAGCTGTTACTAGCGGGAATCGGTACAATGAGCAGTTCTTC.

The chain uses TRBV27 and TRBJ1-5, with D perhaps matching TRBD1 (5 bases). The V end lost 0 bases, the J end lost 4 bases, and 10 bases lay between the germline ends. The CDR3 is 15 residues long. Germline V CDR1 and CDR2: MNHEY, SMNVEV (reference sequence). The CDR3 protein is CASSLSAAGNQPQHF. The CDR3 DNA reads TGTGCCAGCAGTTTATCTGCCGCAGGGAATCAGCCCCAGCATTTT.

This sequence joins TRBV19 and TRBJ2-2; no reliable D call. This CDR3 contains 16 residues. Trimming took off 5 bases at V and 3 bases at J, with 16 bases between the two ends. Germline values: CDR1 LNHDA, CDR2 SQIVND (reference sequence). CDR3 amino acids: CASSAGQHPDTGELFF. Here the CDR3 DNA reads TGTGCCAGTAGTGCTGGGCAACACCCGGACACCGGGGAGCTGTTTTTT.

J is TRBJ2-7 and V is TRBV25-1, with D tentatively TRBD1 (5 bases). Trimming took 4 bases from V and 7 from J, leaving 14 bases between them. The CDR3 runs to 13 residues. Germline CDR1 is MGHDK and CDR2 is SYGVNS. The CDR3 bases are TGTGCCAGCAGTGTTGTCCAGGGTGGGGAGCAGTACTTC. Protein: CASSVVQGGEQYF.

This chain connects TRBV6-5 to TRBJ2-7; TRBD2 matches 7 bases. Trimming cost V 5 bases and J 6 bases; bases outside gene matches: 13. CDR1 and CDR2 (germline): MNHEY, SVGAGI. The CDR3 runs 15 residues. The CDR3 spells CASSRQGGVGGEQYF. The DNA of the CDR3 is TGTGCCAGCAGTAGGCAGGGAGGGGTCGGTGGCGAGCAGTACTTC.

V gene TRBV6-1 combines with J gene TRBJ2-7; 7 bases line up with TRBD1. Per the germline V gene, CDR1 is MNHNS and CDR2 is SASEGT. The CDR3 has 16 amino acids. J gave up 1 base and V 2 bases, and 8 bases lay outside the gene matches. The CDR3: CASSELRTGLSYEQYF. In nucleotides, the CDR3 is TGTGCCAGCAGTGAACTTAGGACAGGCCTTTCCTACGAGCAGTACTTC.

This clone was picked up one time. This specimen includes other DNA sequences encoding the same CDR3. The chain links TRBV15 to TRBJ2-7, with D maybe TRBD2 (5 bases). CDR1 and CDR2 (germline): LNHNV, YYDKDF (reference sequence). V was clipped by 1 base and J by 4 bases, with 5 bases between them. The CDR3 extends over 12 amino acids. The CDR3 protein is CATSRGGYEQYF. CDR3 in DNA: TGTGCCACCAGCAGAGGAGGGTACGAGCAGTACTTC.

In regard to this clone: The identical CDR3 is also encoded by other nucleotide sequences in the sample. V usage is TRBV2 and J usage is TRBJ2-3; D is undetermined. This CDR3 region has 12 residues. V gave up 6 bases and J gave up 2 bases, with 6 bases separating them. Germline values: CDR1 SNHLY, CDR2 FYNNEI. The CDR3 protein is CASSQYTDTQYF. For the CDR3, the DNA is TGTGCCAGCAGCCAGTACACAGATACGCAGTATTTT. Drawing the rest from reference TRBV2 and TRBJ2-3, the complete variable domain is EPEVTQTPSHQVTQMGQEVILRCVPISNHLYFYWYRQILGQKVEFLVSFYNNEISEKSEIFDDQFSVERPDGSNFTLKIRSTKLEDSAMYFCASSQYTDTQYFGPGTRLTVL.

V and J are TRBV25-1 and TRBJ2-4; D remains ambiguous. The V gene lost 3 bases and the J gene lost 0 bases, with 6 bases spanning the gap. The CDR3 contains 14 residues. The V gene's germline CDR1 is MGHDK and CDR2 SYGVNS. The CDR3 DNA reads as TGTGCCAGCAGTGAGAGGTTAGCCAAAAACATTCAGTACTTC. It yields the protein CASSERLAKNIQYF. Using reference TRBV25-1 and TRBJ2-4 for the parts outside the CDR3, the full variable domain is EADIYQTPRYLVIGTGKKITLECSQTMGHDKMYWYQQDPGMELHLIHYSYGVNSTEKGDLSSESTVSRIRTEHFPLTLESARPSHTSQYLCASSERLAKNIQYFGAGTRLSVL.

The chain carries TRBV14 and TRBJ1-2; 9 nucleotides match TRBD1. The ends lost 5 bases at V and 6 bases at J; junction bases unmatched: 4. This CDR3 has 13 amino acids. From germline, CDR1 is SGHDN and CDR2 FVKESK. CDR3 in DNA: TGTGCCAGCAGCAGCCGGGACAGGGATGGCTACACCTTC. It yields the protein CASSSRDRDGYTF. Variable domain in full (rest from reference TRBV14 and TRBJ1-2): EAGVTQFPSHSVIEKGQTVTLRCDPISGHDNLYWYRRVMGKEIKFLLHFVKESKQDESGMPNNRFLAERTGGTYSTLKVQPAELEDSGVYFCASSSRDRDGYTFGSGTRLTVV.